The 21 T cell receptor beta chains listed next were all sequenced from one sample in a study of read filtering for tumor transcriptome and immune sequencing (dated by TCRdb to 2020 to 2022). Reads for this sample came from an Illumina HiSeq 4000. Starting from roughly 370 ng RNA, TCR libraries were constructed with the Immunoverse kit using molecular barcoded adaptors that cover the alpha/delta and beta/gamma chains. TCRdb reran the public reads through fastp at Q25 and MiXCR, keeping productive beta chains. Rows with a matching CDR3 protein are joined into one entry that keeps the most common DNA and genes. The sample table shows under 25,000 distinct CDR3 sequences, and roughly an eighth are seen once. The ten most abundant clones make up 60% to 80% of the sample. Input material: a population of CD138-negative cells sorted from bone marrow. The sample's cell subset or site, from its label and the paper: bone marrow mononuclear cells depleted of CD138+ plasma/myeloma cells by negative magnetic selection. These receptor sequences come from a donor at least 40 years old with multiple myeloma.

This clonotype was picked up a small number of times. The J gene is TRBJ2-3, the V gene TRBV2, with D perhaps given as TRBD1 or TRBD2 (5 bases each). Per germline, CDR1 SNHLY and CDR2 FYNNEI. The CDR3 is made up of 14 amino acids. The V and J ends lost 6 bases and 1 base respectively, with 11 bases between them. Here the CDR3 reads CASSRDGRTDTQYF. CDR3 sequence (DNA): TGTGCCAGCAGCCGGGACGGACGCACAGATACGCAGTATTTT.

This clonotype was counted ten times or more. This chain joins TRBV7-9 and TRBJ2-3; D call uncertain. Trimming cost V 2 bases and J 4 bases, with 4 bases left between them. CDR1 is SEHNR, CDR2 FQNEAQ, per germline (reference sequence). The CDR3 spans 12 residues. The DNA of the CDR3 is TGTGCCAGCAGCTTAAGCTCAGATACGCAGTATTTT. It is translated as CASSLSSDTQYF.

This clonotype was observed many times. This chain links TRBV2 with TRBJ2-7; 9 nucleotides align to TRBD1. Germline CDR1 SNHLY, CDR2 FYNNEI. CDR3 length equals 13 residues. J was trimmed by 5 bases and V by 6 bases; bases with no gene match: 5. The chain's CDR3 is CASRAQGAHEQYF. CDR3 bases: TGTGCCAGCAGGGCACAGGGGGCCCACGAGCAGTACTTC.

This clonotype occurred many times. The CDR3 sequence is CSASIGGNQPQHF. The CDR3 DNA is TGCAGTGCTAGTATAGGGGGCAATCAGCCCCAGCATTTT. This rearrangement joins TRBV20-1 to TRBJ1-5, with D possibly TRBD1 on 5 matching bases. Germline assignment: CDR1 DFQATT and CDR2 SNEGSKA (reference sequence). The CDR3 contains 13 residues. Trimming left V 3 bases short and J 2 bases short, with 8 bases between.

This clonotype appeared a few times. The rearrangement joins TRBV11-2 to TRBJ2-3; 13 bases fit TRBD2. Germline lookup yields CDR1 SGHAT and CDR2 FQNNGV. The CDR3 consists of 19 residues. J was trimmed by 0 bases and V by 3 bases; bases with no gene match: 9. The CDR3 is CASSFGTSGIPPSTDTQYF. The CDR3 DNA follows: TGTGCCAGCAGCTTCGGGACTAGCGGGATTCCTCCTAGCACAGATACGCAGTATTTT.

This clonotype was seen many times. This chain joins TRBV11-2 and TRBJ1-5; D gene unclear. The CDR3 extends over 13 amino acids. Trimming removed 1 base at V and 0 bases at J, with 1 base between. Germline values: CDR1 SGHAT, CDR2 FQNNGV. The CDR3 loop reads CASSLGSNQPQHF. The CDR3 nucleotides are TGTGCCAGCAGCTTAGGTAGCAATCAGCCCCAGCATTTT.

This clonotype was recorded many times. The V and J genes are TRBV28 and TRBJ2-2; D call uncertain. The CDR3 covers 15 residues. Per germline, CDR1 MDHEN and CDR2 SYDVKM. V lost 5 bases, J lost 6 bases, and 16 bases lay in between. CDR3 nucleotide sequence: TGTGCCAGCAGTCAAGCAGACAAGGCGGCCGGGGAGCTGTTTTTT. As protein: CASSQADKAAGELFF.

For this clonotype: A much more abundant neighbour one base away suggests this may be a read error. The gene calls are TRBV6-5 and TRBJ2-7; D is ambiguous. The length of the CDR3 is 12 residues. Germline V gives CDR1 MNHEY, CDR2 SVGAGI. The V and J ends lost 2 bases and 6 bases respectively, with 8 bases between them. DNA of the CDR3: TGTGCCAGCAGTTACGCAGCCGGCGAGCAGTACTTC. Translation: CASSYAAGEQYF.

This clonotype came up many times. The V and J genes are TRBV7-9 and TRBJ2-1, with TRBD1 as a possible D gene (6 bases). The CDR3 loop spans 16 amino acids. CDR1 and CDR2 (germline): SEHNR, FQNEAQ (reference sequence). V dropped 3 bases and J dropped 8 bases, with 20 bases sitting between them. CDR3 sequence (DNA): TGTGCCAGCAGCTTGGGCCACGGACAGTGGTCCCATGAGCAGTTCTTC. As protein: CASSLGHGQWSHEQFF.

This clonotype was recorded at least ten times. The CDR3 sequence: CSARREFSEAFF. CDR3 coding DNA: TGCAGTGCTAGGAGGGAGTTTAGTGAAGCTTTCTTT. V gene TRBV20-1 combines with J gene TRBJ1-1, with no clear D. Germline V gene data show CDR1 as DFQATT and CDR2 as SNEGSKA (reference sequence). This CDR3 has 12 residues. V was shortened by 3 bases and J by 7 bases, with 12 bases between the two germline ends.

This clonotype occurred many times. This chain links TRBV11-2 with TRBJ2-7; 7 bases fit TRBD1. The CDR3 runs to 14 residues. Looked up from germline, CDR1 is SGHAT and CDR2 is FQNNGV. J gave up 4 bases and V 1 base, and 4 bases lay outside the gene matches. For the CDR3, the DNA is TGTGCCAGCAGCTTAGGTGGGACAGTTTACGAGCAGTACTTC. It yields the protein CASSLGGTVYEQYF.

A single count supports this clonotype. Possible read error: a much larger clone is one base away. The chain is built from TRBV29-1 and TRBJ2-1; 7 bases fit TRBD2. The CDR3 runs to 14 residues. Trimming took 8 bases from V and 4 from J; bases not matched to a gene: 11. CDR1 and CDR2 (germline): SQVTM, ANQGSEA. The CDR3, as DNA: TGCAGCACCTGGATCCTAGCGGCTTACAATGAGCAGTTCTTC. The encoded protein is CSTWILAAYNEQFF.

This clonotype was seen ten or more times. The chain uses TRBV27 and TRBJ2-5; D may be TRBD1 or TRBD2 (6 bases each). Germline V gives CDR1 MNHEY, CDR2 SMNVEV (reference sequence). Trimming stripped 6 bases from V and 4 bases from J, with 12 bases between. This CDR3 contains 13 residues. The CDR3 nucleotides are TGTGCCAGCAGCACGTCGGGGGCAGAGACCCAGTACTTC. Its translation is CASSTSGAETQYF.

In this sample, this clonotype turned up many times. V gene TRBV7-9 combines with J gene TRBJ2-3; D unresolved. CDR3 size: 13 residues. The germline V gene encodes CDR1 SEHNR and CDR2 FQNEAQ (reference sequence). Between the trimmed V and J ends, which lost 1 base and 4 bases, there was a span of 6 bases. The CDR3 nucleotides read TGTGCCAGCAGCTTAGGAGCTTCAGATACGCAGTATTTT. As protein: CASSLGASDTQYF. Full variable domain (rest looked up from reference TRBV7-9 and TRBJ2-3): DTGVSQNPRHKITKRGQNVTFRCDPISEHNRLYWYRQTLGQGPEFLTYFQNEAQLEKSRLLSDRFSAERPKGSFSTLEIQRTEQGDSAMYLCASSLGASDTQYFGPGTRLTVL.

The sample holds many counts of this clonotype. This chain joins TRBV20-1 and TRBJ2-1; D is ambiguous. This CDR3 spans 14 amino acids. The V end was cut by 5 bases, the J end by 5 bases, with 16 bases between. From germline, CDR1 is DFQATT and CDR2 SNEGSKA (reference sequence). This chain's CDR3 is CSAPGYTKDNEQFF. The CDR3 DNA reads TGCAGTGCTCCGGGTTACACGAAGGACAATGAGCAGTTCTTC.

This clonotype has just a few counts. Given a much more abundant clone one base away, this may be a read error. The gene calls are TRBV24-1 and TRBJ2-1; no firm D call. The germline gives CDR1 KGHDR, CDR2 SFDVKD. CDR3 length: 13 residues. Trimming cost V 9 bases and J 7 bases, with 15 bases left between them. CDR3 nucleotide sequence: TGTGCCACCGGAAGGGAATCGTGGAATGAGCAGTTCTTC. Its protein product is CATGRESWNEQFF.

In the case of this clonotype: Being one base from a much bigger clone, this may be a read error. V is TRBV18 and J is TRBJ2-5; 7 bases fit TRBD1. This CDR3 spans 14 amino acids. The germline V gene encodes CDR1 KGHSH and CDR2 LQKENI. CDR3 in DNA: TGTGCCAGCTCACCGGACAGGTTCCAAGAGACCCAGCACTTC. This codes for CASSPDRFQETQHF.

The chain has TRBV28 and TRBJ2-5; no definite D call. Germline values: CDR1 MDHEN, CDR2 SYDVKM. The CDR3 extends over 14 amino acids. Trimming left V 3 bases short and J 0 bases short, with 8 bases between. This CDR3 reads CASSFPTHQETQYF. DNA of the CDR3: TGTGCCAGCAGTTTTCCCACCCACCAAGAGACCCAGTACTTC.

As concerns this clonotype: This may be a read error, as it is one base from a much larger clone. The chain has TRBV20-1 and TRBJ2-7; D not certain. Germline V gene lookup returns CDR1 DFQATT and CDR2 SNEGSKA (reference sequence). This CDR3 has 11 amino acids. The CDR3 sequence is CGANEYYEQYF. The CDR3 nucleotides are TGCGGTGCTAACGAATACTACGAGCAGTACTTC.

Ten or more counts support this clonotype. The chain links TRBV29-1 to TRBJ2-3, with 9 bases matching TRBD2. Germline trimming cut 6 bases from V and 4 bases from J; bases unmatched to any gene: 8. CDR1 and CDR2 from the germline V gene are SQVTM and ANQGSEA. This CDR3 is built from 14 residues. CDR3 residues: CSVNKREEADTQYF. CDR3 coding DNA: TGCAGCGTCAATAAGCGGGAGGAGGCAGATACGCAGTATTTT.

This clonotype was detected many times. This chain joins TRBV2 and TRBJ2-1; TRBD1 matches 9 bases. The length of the CDR3 is 13 residues. Germline CDR1 and CDR2: SNHLY and FYNNEI. J lost 5 bases, V lost 9 bases, and 5 bases had no gene match. CDR3 coding DNA: TGTGCCAGGTCGGGACAGGGCCACAATGAGCAGTTCTTC. It is translated as CARSGQGHNEQFF.